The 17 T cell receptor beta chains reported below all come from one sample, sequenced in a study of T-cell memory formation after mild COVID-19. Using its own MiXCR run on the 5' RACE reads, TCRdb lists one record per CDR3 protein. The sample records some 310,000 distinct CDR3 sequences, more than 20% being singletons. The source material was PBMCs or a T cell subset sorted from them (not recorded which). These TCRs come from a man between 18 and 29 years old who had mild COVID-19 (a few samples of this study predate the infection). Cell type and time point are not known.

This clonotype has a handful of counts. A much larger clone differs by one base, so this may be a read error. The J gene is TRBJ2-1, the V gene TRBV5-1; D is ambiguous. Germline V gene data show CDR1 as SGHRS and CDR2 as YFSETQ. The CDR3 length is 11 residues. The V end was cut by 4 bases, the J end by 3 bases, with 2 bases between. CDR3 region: CASSNYNEQFF. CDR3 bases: TGCGCCAGCAGCAACTACAATGAGCAGTTCTTC.

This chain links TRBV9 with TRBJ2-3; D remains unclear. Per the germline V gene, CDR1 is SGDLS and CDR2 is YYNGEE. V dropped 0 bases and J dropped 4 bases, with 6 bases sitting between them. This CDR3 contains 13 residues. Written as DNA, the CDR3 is TGTGCCAGCAGCGTAGCTTGGGCAGATACGCAGTATTTT. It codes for CASSVAWADTQYF.

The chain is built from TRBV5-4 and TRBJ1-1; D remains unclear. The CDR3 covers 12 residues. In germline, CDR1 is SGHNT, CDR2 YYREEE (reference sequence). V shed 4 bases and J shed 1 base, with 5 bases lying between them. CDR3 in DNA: TGTGCCAGCAGCATTAGGAACACTGAAGCTTTCTTT. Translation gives CASSIRNTEAFF.

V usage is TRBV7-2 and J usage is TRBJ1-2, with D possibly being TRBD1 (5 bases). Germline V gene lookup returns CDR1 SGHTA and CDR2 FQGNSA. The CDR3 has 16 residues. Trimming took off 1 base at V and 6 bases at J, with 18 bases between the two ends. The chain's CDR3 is CASSLGGVRPGHGYTF. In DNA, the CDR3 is TGTGCCAGCAGCTTAGGGGGCGTCAGGCCAGGTCATGGCTACACCTTC.

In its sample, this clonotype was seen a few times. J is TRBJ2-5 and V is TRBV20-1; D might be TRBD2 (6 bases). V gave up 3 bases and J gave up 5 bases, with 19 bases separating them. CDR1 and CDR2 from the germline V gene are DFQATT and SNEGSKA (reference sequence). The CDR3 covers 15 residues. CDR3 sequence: CSASPSGYPGETQYF. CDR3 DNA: TGCAGTGCTAGTCCGAGCGGGTACCCCGGCGAGACCCAGTACTTC.

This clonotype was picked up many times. The CDR3 DNA reads TGCGCCAGCAGAGGTGGGGCCGGGGAGCTGTTTTTT. Amino acid sequence: CASRGGAGELFF. V and J are TRBV5-1 and TRBJ2-2; D not resolved. V dropped 5 bases and J dropped 6 bases, with 8 bases sitting between them. Germline loops: CDR1 SGHRS, CDR2 YFSETQ. This CDR3 has 12 residues. Based on the CDR3 plus reference TRBV5-1 and TRBJ2-2, the full variable domain is KAGVTQTPRYLIKTRGQQVTLSCSPISGHRSVSWYQQTPGQGLQFLFEYFSETQRNKGNFPGRFSGRQFSNSRSEMNVSTLELGDSALYLCASRGGAGELFFGEGSRLTVL.

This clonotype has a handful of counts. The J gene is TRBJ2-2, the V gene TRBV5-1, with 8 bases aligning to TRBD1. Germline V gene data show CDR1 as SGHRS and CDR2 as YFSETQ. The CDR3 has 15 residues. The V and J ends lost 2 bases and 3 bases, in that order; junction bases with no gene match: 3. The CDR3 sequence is CASSFSTGDTGELFF. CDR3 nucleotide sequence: TGCGCCAGCAGCTTCTCGACAGGGGACACCGGGGAGCTGTTTTTT.

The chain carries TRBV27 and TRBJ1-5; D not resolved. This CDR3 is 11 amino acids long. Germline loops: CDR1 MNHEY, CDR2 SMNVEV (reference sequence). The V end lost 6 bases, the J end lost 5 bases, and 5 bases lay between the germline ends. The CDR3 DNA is TGTGCCAGCAGCCCGCATCAGCCCCAGCATTTT. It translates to CASSPHQPQHF.

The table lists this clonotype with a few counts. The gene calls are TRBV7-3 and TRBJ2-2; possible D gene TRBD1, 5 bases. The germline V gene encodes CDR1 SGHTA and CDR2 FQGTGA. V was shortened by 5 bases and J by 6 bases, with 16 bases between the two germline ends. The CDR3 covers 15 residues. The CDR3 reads CASSPWGGNAGELFF. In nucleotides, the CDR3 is TGTGCCAGCAGCCCTTGGGGCGGTAATGCCGGGGAGCTGTTTTTT.

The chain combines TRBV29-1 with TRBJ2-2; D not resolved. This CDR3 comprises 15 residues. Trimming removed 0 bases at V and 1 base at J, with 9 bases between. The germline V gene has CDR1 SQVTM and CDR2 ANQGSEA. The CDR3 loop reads CSVEDSSMNTGELFF. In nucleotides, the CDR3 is TGCAGCGTTGAAGATTCAAGTATGAACACCGGGGAGCTGTTTTTT.

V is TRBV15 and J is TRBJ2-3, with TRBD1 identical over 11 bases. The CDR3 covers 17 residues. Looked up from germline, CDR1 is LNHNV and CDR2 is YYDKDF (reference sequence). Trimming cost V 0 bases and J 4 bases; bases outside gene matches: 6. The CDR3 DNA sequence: TGTGCCACCAGCAGAGAAGCGGGGACAGGGGGTGCAGATACGCAGTATTTT. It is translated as CATSREAGTGGADTQYF.

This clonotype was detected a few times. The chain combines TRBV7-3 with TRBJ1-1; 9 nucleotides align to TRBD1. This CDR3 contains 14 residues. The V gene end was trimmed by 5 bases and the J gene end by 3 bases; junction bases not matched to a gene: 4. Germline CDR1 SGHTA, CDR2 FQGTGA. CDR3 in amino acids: CASSGQGFHTEAFF. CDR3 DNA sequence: TGTGCCAGCAGCGGACAGGGGTTCCACACTGAAGCTTTCTTT.

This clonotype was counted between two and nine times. The CDR3 nucleotides are TGCAGTGCTAGAGCGGTATACGAGCAGTACTTC. Its translation: CSARAVYEQYF. V is TRBV20-1 and J is TRBJ2-7; D unresolved. V was clipped by 1 base and J by 4 bases, with 5 bases between them. The CDR3 sequence is 11 residues long. The germline CDR1 and CDR2 sequences are DFQATT and SNEGSKA (reference sequence).

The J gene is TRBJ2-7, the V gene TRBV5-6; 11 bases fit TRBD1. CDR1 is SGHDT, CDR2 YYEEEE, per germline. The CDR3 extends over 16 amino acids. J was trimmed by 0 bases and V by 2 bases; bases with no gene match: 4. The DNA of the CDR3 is TGTGCCAGCAGCTTCCTAGGGACAGGGGGCTCCTACGAGCAGTACTTC. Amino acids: CASSFLGTGGSYEQYF.

The CDR3 DNA reads TGTGCCAGCAGCCCCGTGGATACGCAGTATTTT. Translating gives CASSPVDTQYF. V and J are TRBV9 and TRBJ2-3; D gene unclear. This CDR3 has 11 amino acids. V was clipped by 4 bases and J by 6 bases, with 6 bases between them. In germline, CDR1 is SGDLS, CDR2 YYNGEE.

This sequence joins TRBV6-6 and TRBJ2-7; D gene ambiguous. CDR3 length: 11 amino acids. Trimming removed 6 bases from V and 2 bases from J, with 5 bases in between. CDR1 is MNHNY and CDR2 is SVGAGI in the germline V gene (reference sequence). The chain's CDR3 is CASRTTYEQYF. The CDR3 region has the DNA TGTGCCAGCAGGACGACCTACGAGCAGTACTTC.

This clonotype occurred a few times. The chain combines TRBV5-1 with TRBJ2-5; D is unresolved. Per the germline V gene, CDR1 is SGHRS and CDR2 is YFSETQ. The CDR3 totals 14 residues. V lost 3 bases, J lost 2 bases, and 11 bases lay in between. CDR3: CASSSLGSQETQYF. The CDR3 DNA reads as TGCGCCAGCAGCTCTCTTGGCAGTCAAGAGACCCAGTACTTC.